This TCR beta chain was sequenced in a study of cytomegalovirus exposure and HLA in healthy donors. Study-wide results and caveats: Some public TCRs appeared in many individuals, while most sequences were rare.

As concerns this clone: Its cognate antigen is unknown.

The primer mix had 60 Vbeta and 13 Jbeta primers. The table came from immunoSEQ multiplex PCR; TCRdb's copy has only in-frame clones and leaves some out. The top ten clones hold more than 1.4% of a sample with about 160,000 clones, almost 80% of them seen once. The CDR3 spans 18 residues. Germline CDR1 SGHDT, CDR2 YYEEEE. Losses at the gene ends were 3 bases for V and 2 bases for J; bases not matched to a gene: 13. The receptor was derived from a male donor in good health and CMV-seronegative. The chain has TRBV5-6 and TRBJ2-3, with TRBD1 matching 9 bases. The specimen sequenced was PBMCs. Here the CDR3 reads CASSSRDRVFHATDTQYF. CDR3 coding DNA: TGTGCCAGCAGCTCCCGGGACAGGGTTTTTCATGCCACAGATACGCAGTATTTT.